The 28 T cell receptor beta chains below come from one sample, sequenced in a study of T cells in Graves' hyperthyroidism and ophthalmopathy. Amplification yielded TCR beta CDR3 regions, with RNA transcripts as the source. Initially, a first-round RT-PCR of the TCR CDR3 employed the HTBI primer set. TCRdb fed the multiplex PCR reads into MiXCR, producing one record per CDR3 protein. The sample lists 300,000 to 450,000 distinct CDR3 sequences; roughly 15% were seen once. Sequencing input: blood. The origin of the receptors is a woman younger than 45 with Graves' ophthalmopathy.

This clonotype showed up many times. DNA of the CDR3: TGTGCCAGCAGCAGAGGGAGCCTCTACGAGCAGTACTTC. Its protein is CASSRGSLYEQYF. The genes are TRBV11-1 and TRBJ2-7, with D possibly TRBD2 on 5 matching bases. The CDR3 spans 13 residues. Germline CDR1 is SGHAT and CDR2 is FQDESV (reference sequence). Trimming took off 5 bases at V and 3 bases at J, with 11 bases between the two ends.

This clonotype was picked up many times. The chain links TRBV2 to TRBJ2-3; D is ambiguous. The V and J ends lost 4 bases and 0 bases respectively, with 2 bases between them. This CDR3 is built from 12 residues. Germline CDR1 reads SNHLY; CDR2 reads FYNNEI. CDR3 nucleotide sequence: TGTGCCAGCAGTGTAAGCACAGATACGCAGTATTTT. It yields the protein CASSVSTDTQYF.

This clonotype was picked up many times. The chain combines TRBV19 with TRBJ1-5; D gene uncertain. CDR3 length: 13 amino acids. V was clipped by 6 bases and J by 6 bases, with 12 bases between them. Per germline, CDR1 LNHDA and CDR2 SQIVND (reference sequence). Here the CDR3 DNA reads TGTGCCAGTAGGGATGGGATTCGTCAGCCCCAGCATTTT. It encodes CASRDGIRQPQHF. The full variable domain, completed using reference TRBV19 and TRBJ1-5, is DGGITQSPKYLFRKEGQNVTLSCEQNLNHDAMYWYRQDPGQGLRLIYYSQIVNDFQKGDIAEGYSVSREKKESFPLTVTSAQKNPTAFYLCASRDGIRQPQHFGDGTRLSIL.

This clonotype occurred many times. The V gene is TRBV28, the J gene TRBJ1-2; 7 bases map to TRBD1. Trimming removed 2 bases from V and 3 bases from J; junction bases left unmatched: 6. Germline loops: CDR1 MDHEN, CDR2 SYDVKM. This CDR3 region has 15 residues. CDR3 sequence reads: CASSLRAGGYYGYTF. CDR3 in DNA: TGTGCCAGCAGTTTAAGGGCAGGGGGGTACTATGGCTACACCTTC.

This chain uses TRBV6-1 with TRBJ1-5; D is uncertain. V lost 4 bases and J 7 bases, leaving 8 bases between the germline ends. In germline, CDR1 is MNHNS, CDR2 SASEGT. CDR3 length: 12 residues. The CDR3: CASSVLGQPQHF. As DNA, the CDR3 is TGTGCCAGCAGTGTACTCGGGCAGCCCCAGCATTTT.

This clonotype came up many times. The V gene is TRBV28, the J gene TRBJ1-5; 7 bases are shared with TRBD1. The V and J ends lost 6 bases and 5 bases, in that order; junction bases with no gene match: 10. Looked up from germline, CDR1 is MDHEN and CDR2 is SYDVKM. The CDR3 totals 15 residues. In DNA form, the CDR3 reads TGTGCCAGCAGCCCGGTCGGGACAGTCGATCAGCCCCAGCATTTT. Translated, it gives CASSPVGTVDQPQHF.

This sequence joins TRBV18 and TRBJ1-1; D unresolved. CDR3 length equals 15 residues. Germline-derived CDR1 and CDR2 are KGHSH and LQKENI. The V and J ends lost 6 bases and 1 base respectively, with 15 bases between them. This chain's CDR3 is CASSSVPYENTEAFF. DNA of the CDR3: TGTGCCAGCTCCTCCGTACCATACGAGAACACTGAAGCTTTCTTT.

There are a few counts of this clonotype. This CDR3 is CASSLAKNTEAFF. The CDR3 DNA reads as TGTGCCAGCAGTTTAGCAAAGAACACTGAAGCTTTCTTT. The chain recombines TRBV27 with TRBJ1-1; D unresolved. Germline-derived CDR1 and CDR2 are MNHEY and SMNVEV (reference sequence). Trimming removed 2 bases from V and 1 base from J, with 5 bases in between. CDR3 length: 13 amino acids.

In its sample, this clonotype was seen many times. The CDR3 is CASSFRPTYNEQFF. The CDR3 region has the DNA TGTGCCAGCAGTTTCCGGCCGACCTACAATGAGCAGTTCTTC. This rearrangement joins TRBV28 to TRBJ2-1; no firm D call. Germline assignment: CDR1 MDHEN and CDR2 SYDVKM. V lost 3 bases, J lost 2 bases, and 8 bases lay in between. The CDR3 spans 14 residues.

The sample holds many counts of this clonotype. This chain joins TRBV30 and TRBJ2-3, with D possibly TRBD1 on 5 matching bases. CDR1 GTSNPN and CDR2 SVGIG come from the germline V gene (reference sequence). The CDR3 has 13 amino acids. Trimming stripped 4 bases from V and 2 bases from J, with 10 bases between. The CDR3 DNA reads as TGTGCCTGGAAAAGACAGTACACAGATACGCAGTATTTT. Translation: CAWKRQYTDTQYF. Variable domain in full (rest from reference TRBV30 and TRBJ2-3): SQTIHQWPATLVQPVGSPLSLECTVEGTSNPNLYWYRQAAGRGLQLLFYSVGIGQISSEVPQNLSASRPQDRQFILSSKKLLLSDSGFYLCAWKRQYTDTQYFGPGTRLTVL.

This clonotype came up a few times. The chain carries TRBV19 and TRBJ2-3; possibly TRBD2 for D (6 bases). This CDR3 has 14 amino acids. The germline gives CDR1 LNHDA, CDR2 SQIVND (reference sequence). Trimming shortened V by 7 bases and J by 5 bases, and 16 bases separated the two germline ends. The CDR3 spells CASTPDQGGDTQYF. In nucleotides, the CDR3 is TGTGCCAGTACCCCGGACCAGGGAGGAGATACGCAGTATTTT.

For this clonotype: This may arise from a read error, as a much more abundant clone is one base away. The chain has TRBV27 and TRBJ1-1; D is perhaps TRBD1 (6 bases). Germline CDR1 and CDR2: MNHEY and SMNVEV (reference sequence). The CDR3 totals 14 residues. Here the CDR3 DNA reads TGTACCAGCAGTTTTGGGCAGGGGTACACTGAAGCTTTCTTT. Translation gives CTSSFGQGYTEAFF.

This clonotype was picked up many times. The chain recombines TRBV6-1 with TRBJ2-7, with D possibly being TRBD2 (6 bases). The germline V gene has CDR1 MNHNS and CDR2 SASEGT. V dropped 5 bases and J dropped 0 bases, with 14 bases sitting between them. This CDR3 contains 15 residues. The CDR3 DNA reads TGTGCCAGCAGTCCTGTGGCGGGGAACTCCTACGAGCAGTACTTC. This gives the protein CASSPVAGNSYEQYF.

This clonotype has ten or more counts. The chain uses TRBV7-2 and TRBJ2-2; possibly TRBD1 for D (5 bases). The CDR3 is 15 amino acids. CDR1 SGHTA and CDR2 FQGNSA come from the germline V gene. Trimming pared 7 bases from V and 5 bases from J, leaving 17 bases between. The CDR3 here is CASTLPRGMTGELFF. The CDR3 DNA follows: TGTGCCAGCACCCTCCCTAGGGGCATGACCGGGGAGCTGTTTTTT.

This clonotype was detected many times. The chain uses TRBV7-8 and TRBJ1-5; 8 nucleotides align to TRBD1. Germline CDR1 SGHVS, CDR2 FQNEAQ. The CDR3 consists of 14 residues. J gave up 6 bases and V 2 bases, and 3 bases lay outside the gene matches. CDR3 amino acids: CASSLQGASQPQHF. The CDR3 nucleotides read TGTGCCAGCAGCTTACAGGGGGCTAGTCAGCCCCAGCATTTT.

This clonotype came up many times. DNA of the CDR3: TGTGCCAGCAGCCAAGTGACCGACGGGCAGTATTTT. Encoded protein: CASSQVTDGQYF. The genes are TRBV3-1 and TRBJ2-3; D remains ambiguous. Germline CDR1 LGHDT, CDR2 YNNKEL (reference sequence). Trimming left V 1 base short and J 11 bases short, with 10 bases between. The CDR3 length is 12 residues.

This clonotype has more than one count but fewer than ten. The rearrangement joins TRBV13 to TRBJ1-3, with D unclear. The CDR3 is 17 amino acids. The V end lost 5 bases, the J end lost 8 bases, and 25 bases lay between the germline ends. Germline lookup yields CDR1 PRHDT and CDR2 FYEKMQ (reference sequence). The CDR3 here is CASSPPGSGPRGDTIYF. Written as DNA, the CDR3 is TGTGCCAGCAGCCCCCCTGGATCAGGACCCCGAGGTGACACCATATATTTT.

This clonotype was seen a few times. In DNA form, the CDR3 reads TGTGCCAGTAACGGAAGGGAGTATCAGCCCCAGCATTTT. This codes for CASNGREYQPQHF. J is TRBJ1-5 and V is TRBV19; D is unresolved. V was trimmed by 7 bases and J by 5 bases, leaving 12 bases between them. This CDR3 comprises 13 residues. CDR1 and CDR2 from the germline V gene are LNHDA and SQIVND (reference sequence). The entire variable domain, with the rest obtained from reference TRBV19 and TRBJ1-5, is as follows: DGGITQSPKYLFRKEGQNVTLSCEQNLNHDAMYWYRQDPGQGLRLIYYSQIVNDFQKGDIAEGYSVSREKKESFPLTVTSAQKNPTAFYLCASNGREYQPQHFGDGTRLSIL.

This clonotype was seen many times. The rearrangement joins TRBV11-2 to TRBJ2-4, with D unclear. CDR3 size: 14 residues. Germline V CDR1 and CDR2: SGHAT, FQNNGV. The V and J ends lost 4 bases and 0 bases respectively, with 7 bases between them. The CDR3 nucleotides read TGTGCCAGCAGCTCCCGTCTAGCCAAAAACATTCAGTACTTC. Amino acids: CASSSRLAKNIQYF.

The gene calls are TRBV28 and TRBJ2-2; perhaps TRBD1 as D (7 bases). The germline CDR1 and CDR2 sequences are MDHEN and SYDVKM. V lost 4 bases and J 1 base, leaving 10 bases between the germline ends. The CDR3 has 15 amino acids. DNA for the CDR3: TGTGCCAGCAGTTCGGGGGACAGGAACACCGGGGAGCTGTTTTTT. This encodes CASSSGDRNTGELFF.

This clonotype appeared many times. The chain is built from TRBV5-6 and TRBJ2-1, with D uncertain. Germline lookup yields CDR1 SGHDT and CDR2 YYEEEE. Trimming took off 4 bases at V and 9 bases at J, with 8 bases between the two ends. This CDR3 is 11 amino acids long. The CDR3 reads CASSKDREQFF. The CDR3 coding sequence is TGTGCCAGCAGCAAAGACCGTGAGCAGTTCTTC.

The V and J genes are TRBV27 and TRBJ1-4; 7 bases line up with TRBD1. CDR1 and CDR2 (germline): MNHEY, SMNVEV (reference sequence). The V segment lost 6 bases and the J segment 8 bases; nucleotides outside the gene matches: 9. The CDR3 runs 14 residues. The CDR3 DNA follows: TGTGCCAGCAGCGCAGGGGGATTCCGGGAAAAACTGTTTTTT. The encoded protein is CASSAGGFREKLFF.

Ten or more counts support this clonotype. This chain connects TRBV2 to TRBJ1-2; TRBD1 is a possible D gene (5 bases). The V gene's germline CDR1 is SNHLY and CDR2 FYNNEI. This CDR3 contains 17 residues. V lost 5 bases to trimming and J lost 7 bases, with 26 bases between them. In DNA, the CDR3 is TGTGCCAGCAGTAGGGGCTCCCCAGTCCAGAGATCGACTGGCTACACCTTC. Its translation: CASSRGSPVQRSTGYTF.

Comments on this clonotype: Being one base from a much bigger clone, this may be a read error. The V call is TRBV30, the J call TRBJ2-5; 9 nucleotides match TRBD1. Germline V CDR1 and CDR2: GTSNPN, SVGIG (reference sequence). J gave up 5 bases and V 3 bases, and 7 bases lay outside the gene matches. The CDR3 spans 14 residues. The CDR3 spells CAWRQQGALETQYF. DNA for the CDR3: TGTGCCTGGAGGCAACAGGGGGCTTTGGAGACCCAGTACTTC.

This clonotype occurred many times. The chain recombines TRBV7-8 with TRBJ2-7; no firm D call. V dropped 1 base and J dropped 4 bases, with 11 bases sitting between them. The CDR3 is 14 residues long. In germline, CDR1 is SGHVS, CDR2 FQNEAQ. CDR3 sequence (DNA): TGTGCCAGCAGCTTAGTATTAGACTTTTACGAGCAGTACTTC. The encoded protein is CASSLVLDFYEQYF. Based on the CDR3 plus reference TRBV7-8 and TRBJ2-7, the full variable domain is GAGVSQSPRYKVAKRGQDVALRCDPISGHVSLFWYQQALGQGPEFLTYFQNEAQLDKSGLPSDRFFAERPEGSVSTLKIQRTQQEDSAVYLCASSLVLDFYEQYFGPGTRLTVT.

This clonotype was detected a few times. The chain uses TRBV19 and TRBJ2-1, with D perhaps TRBD1 (6 bases). CDR3 length equals 18 residues. The ends were cut back, 5 bases at V and 8 bases at J, with 28 bases in the middle. The germline CDR1 and CDR2 sequences are LNHDA and SQIVND (reference sequence). CDR3 loop: CASSVQGHFAANVYEQFF. The CDR3 DNA is TGTGCCAGTAGTGTACAGGGTCATTTTGCCGCGAACGTTTATGAGCAGTTCTTC.

This rearrangement joins TRBV6-2 or TRBV6-3 to TRBJ2-2; tentative D call: TRBD1 (6 bases). Trimming pared 1 base from V and 2 bases from J, leaving 8 bases between. This CDR3 is built from 15 residues. Germline V gives CDR1 MNHEY, CDR2 SVGEGT. CDR3 in amino acids: CASSYWTANTGELFF. DNA of the CDR3: TGTGCCAGCAGTTACTGGACAGCCAACACCGGGGAGCTGTTTTTT.

This clonotype occurred a few times. The V gene is TRBV29-1, the J gene TRBJ2-3; no firm D call. CDR1 is SQVTM and CDR2 is ANQGSEA in the germline V gene. The V end lost 3 bases, the J end lost 8 bases, and 6 bases lay between the germline ends. The length of the CDR3 is 10 residues. DNA for the CDR3: TGCAGCGTTGAGGATGGTACGCAGTATTTT. It is translated as CSVEDGTQYF.